The entry below describes one T cell receptor beta chain. The source of the sample is a study of blood T cell repertoires in COVID-19. Background on the study: T cells, B-cell-depleted T cells, or PBMCs supplied cDNA or gDNA.

Data came from immunoSEQ multiplex PCR; TCRdb stores just in-frame clones and leaves some out. The data contain approximately 160,000 clones, approximately 81% of them singletons. Cohort 3 donors were reported recovered after two negative PCRs, clearance, or symptom resolution. The sequencing input was PBMCs or T cells enriched from blood (not recorded which). This TCR came from a woman in her forties or fifties who had recovered from COVID-19.

CDR3 sequence: CASSLDPGTTNTEAFF. The CDR3 region has the DNA TGTGCCAGCAGCTTGGATCCCGGGACTACGAACACTGAAGCTTTCTTT. V gene TRBV13 combines with J gene TRBJ1-1; tentatively, D is TRBD1 (5 bases). Per germline, CDR1 PRHDT and CDR2 FYEKMQ (reference sequence). V lost 3 bases and J lost 1, with 15 bases in between. The CDR3 covers 16 residues.